Shown below are 9 T cell receptor beta chains from a single sample sequenced in a study of blood T cell repertoires in COVID-19. Repertoires were generated with immunoSEQ multiplex PCR, while TCRdb's copy carries only in-frame clones and drops some. Of fewer than 450,000 clones in the sample, approximately 88% were seen once. The sample comprised peripheral blood. All receptors derive from a woman aged 45 to 65 with COVID-19, enrolled during active disease.

The genes are TRBV4-1 and TRBJ1-3; 7 bases are shared with TRBD1. With V trimmed by 0 bases and J by 2 bases, 1 base remained unmatched. CDR3 length equals 15 residues. CDR1 and CDR2 from the germline V gene are MGHRA and YSYEKL. This CDR3 reads CASSQDRGTGNTIYF. The CDR3 nucleotides are TGCGCCAGCAGCCAAGACAGGGGGACTGGAAACACCATATATTTT.

The chain links TRBV18 to TRBJ2-5, with D hard to call. This CDR3 is 13 amino acids long. Between the trimmed V and J ends, which lost 5 bases and 5 bases, there was a span of 12 bases. Germline values: CDR1 KGHSH, CDR2 LQKENI. The CDR3, as DNA: TGTGCCAGCTCATCGAGTCCCGAGGAGACCCAGTACTTC. As protein: CASSSSPEETQYF.

V is TRBV6-5 and J is TRBJ1-6; D remains ambiguous. The CDR3 covers 14 residues. Trimming cost V 2 bases and J 10 bases, with 12 bases left between them. CDR1 and CDR2 (germline): MNHEY, SVGAGI. This chain's CDR3 is CASSYRHGQSPLHF. In DNA form, the CDR3 reads TGTGCCAGCAGTTACAGACATGGCCAATCACCCCTCCACTTT.

This chain joins TRBV12-5 and TRBJ2-1; 8 bases match TRBD1. This CDR3 comprises 16 residues. CDR1 LGHNT and CDR2 FRNRAP come from the germline V gene. V was clipped by 5 bases and J by 0 bases; unmatched bases: 6. The CDR3 bases are TGTGCTAGTGGTCGGGACAGGCGTGCCTCCTACAATGAGCAGTTCTTC. Its translation is CASGRDRRASYNEQFF. The full variable domain, rest sourced from reference TRBV12-5 and TRBJ2-1, is DARVTQTPRHKVTEMGQEVTMRCQPILGHNTVFWYRQTMMQGLELLAYFRNRAPLDDSGMPKDRFSAEMPDATLATLKIQPSEPRDSAVYFCASGRDRRASYNEQFFGPGTRLTVL.

This rearrangement joins TRBV10-3 to TRBJ2-1; possibly TRBD1 for D (6 bases). The V and J ends lost 4 bases and 5 bases respectively, with 9 bases between them. Germline V gives CDR1 ENHRY, CDR2 SYGVKD. CDR3 size: 13 residues. The CDR3 loop is CAISVDRNNEQFF. Written as DNA, the CDR3 is TGTGCCATCAGTGTCGACAGGAACAATGAGCAGTTCTTC.

This clone was seen only once. This sequence joins TRBV7-9 and TRBJ2-2; TRBD2 aligns across 10 bases. The CDR3 has 16 residues. V lost 3 bases and J lost 1; bases outside the gene matches: 2. The germline V gene encodes CDR1 SEHNR and CDR2 FQNEAQ (reference sequence). The chain's CDR3 is CASSFRTSGNTGELFF. The CDR3 bases are TGTGCCAGCAGCTTCCGGACTAGCGGGAACACCGGGGAGCTGTTTTTT.

This sequence joins TRBV6-1 and TRBJ1-2; D is unresolved. The CDR3 extends over 14 amino acids. Trimming took off 0 bases at V and 8 bases at J, with 13 bases between the two ends. Germline V lookup: CDR1 MNHNS, CDR2 SASEGT. CDR3 sequence reads: CASSEALGREGYTF. CDR3 bases: TGTGCCAGCAGTGAAGCGCTTGGCCGGGAGGGCTACACCTTC.

The rearrangement links TRBV6-6 to TRBJ1-2; 8 positions match TRBD1. V trimming: 0 bases; J trimming: 8 bases; junction bases outside the gene matches: 8. This CDR3 is 15 amino acids long. Germline CDR1 MNHNY, CDR2 SVGAGI (reference sequence). The CDR3 loop reads CASSYSLDRVGGYTF. In nucleotides, the CDR3 is TGTGCCAGCAGTTACTCCCTGGACAGGGTTGGGGGCTACACCTTC.

CDR3 DNA: TGTGCCAGCAGCCAACTAGCGGACTCCACAGATACGCAGTATTTT. The encoded protein is CASSQLADSTDTQYF. The genes are TRBV3-1 (or the pseudogene TRBV3-2) and TRBJ2-3, with TRBD2 identical over 7 bases. Germline CDR1 LGHDT, CDR2 YNNKEL (reference sequence). The CDR3 sequence is 15 residues long. V shed 2 bases and J 2 bases; nucleotides not matched to a gene: 4.